The 28 T cell receptor beta chains below all came from one sample that was sequenced in a study of blood T cell repertoires in COVID-19. Sequencing was performed with immunoSEQ multiplex PCR; in TCRdb, only in-frame clones are kept and a portion is missing. The repertoire has some 250,000 clones, more than 70% of them found once; the top ten carry 10% to 15%. The sample comprised peripheral blood. Receptor source: a man aged 80 or over with acute or convalescent COVID-19.

The chain employs TRBV7-6 and TRBJ1-5; D ambiguous. Trimming removed 3 bases from V and 2 bases from J, with 11 bases in between. Germline assignment: CDR1 SGHVS and CDR2 FNYEAQ. The CDR3 has 15 residues. CDR3 bases: TGTGCCAGCAGCTTGAATAGTTTCGGCAATCAGCCCCAGCATTTT. This gives the protein CASSLNSFGNQPQHF.

The chain uses TRBV7-9 and TRBJ2-5; D may be TRBD2 (6 bases). The CDR3 consists of 15 residues. Trimming left V 1 base short and J 4 bases short, with 13 bases between. The germline CDR1 and CDR2 sequences are SEHNR and FQNEAQ (reference sequence). The CDR3 DNA is TGTGCCAGCAGCTTAGGGGCGGGACGTGGAGAGACCCAGTACTTC. Amino acids: CASSLGAGRGETQYF. Full variable domain (outside the CDR3, taken from reference TRBV7-9 and TRBJ2-5): DTGVSQNPRHKITKRGQNVTFRCDPISEHNRLYWYRQTLGQGPEFLTYFQNEAQLEKSRLLSDRFSAERPKGSFSTLEIQRTEQGDSAMYLCASSLGAGRGETQYFGPGTRLLVL.

The rearrangement links TRBV5-1 to TRBJ2-5; 9 bases match TRBD1. The CDR3 totals 14 residues. The germline V gene has CDR1 SGHRS and CDR2 YFSETQ. The trim removed 4 bases at V and 5 bases at J, leaving 6 bases unmatched. CDR3 bases: TGCGCCAGCAGCGACCCGGACAGGGGCGAGACCCAGTACTTC. Its translation: CASSDPDRGETQYF.

The gene calls are TRBV7-9 and TRBJ1-5, with 9 bases lining up with TRBD1. Trimming cost V 0 bases and J 2 bases; bases outside gene matches: 5. CDR1 is SEHNR, CDR2 FQNEAQ, per germline (reference sequence). The CDR3 consists of 17 residues. In DNA, the CDR3 is TGTGCCAGCAGCTTAGCGTTAAGGACAGGGGGCAATCAGCCCCAGCATTTT. Translation gives CASSLALRTGGNQPQHF.

The chain links TRBV5-8 to TRBJ2-7; tentative D call: TRBD1 (6 bases). Looked up from germline, CDR1 is SGHTS and CDR2 is YDEGEE. CDR3 length equals 14 residues. Trimming pared 5 bases from V and 0 bases from J, leaving 12 bases between. This chain's CDR3 is CASSLTGYSYEQYF. In DNA form, the CDR3 reads TGTGCCAGCAGTCTGACAGGTTACTCCTACGAGCAGTACTTC.

V is TRBV15 and J is TRBJ1-1, with a tentative D call TRBD1 (6 bases). The CDR3 contains 17 residues. Germline V lookup: CDR1 LNHNV, CDR2 YYDKDF (reference sequence). Trimming pared 4 bases from V and 1 base from J, leaving 19 bases between. CDR3 residues: CATSKPQAQGKNTEAFF. CDR3 sequence (DNA): TGTGCCACCAGCAAACCTCAGGCCCAGGGGAAGAACACTGAAGCTTTCTTT.

The chain links TRBV6-5 to TRBJ1-2, with D perhaps matching TRBD1 (5 bases). The CDR3 sequence is 12 residues long. CDR1 and CDR2 from the germline V gene are MNHEY and SVGAGI. V gave up 7 bases and J gave up 7 bases, with 13 bases separating them. The CDR3 nucleotides read TGTGCCAGCAACGCCCGGGGGGGTGGCTACACCTTC. Translated: CASNARGGGYTF.

This clone was recorded once. The genes are TRBV3-1 (or the pseudogene TRBV3-2) and TRBJ2-6; 7 bases are a match to TRBD1. The CDR3 runs 17 residues. Germline loops: CDR1 LGHDT, CDR2 YNNKEL (reference sequence). Trimming cost V 0 bases and J 4 bases; bases outside gene matches: 6. The CDR3 protein is CASSQDPTGAGANVLTF. DNA for the CDR3: TGTGCCAGCAGCCAAGATCCAACAGGGGCAGGGGCCAACGTCCTGACTTTC.

The V call is TRBV6-4, the J call TRBJ1-1; D is ambiguous. The germline CDR1 and CDR2 sequences are MRHNA and SNTAGT. V gave up 3 bases and J gave up 4 bases, with 9 bases separating them. CDR3 length: 13 amino acids. The CDR3 reads CASSENRGTEAFF. The CDR3 region has the DNA TGTGCCAGCAGTGAAAACCGGGGCACTGAAGCTTTCTTT.

The rearrangement joins TRBV9 to TRBJ1-5; tentative D call: TRBD1 (5 bases). Germline loops: CDR1 SGDLS, CDR2 YYNGEE. V dropped 3 bases and J dropped 4 bases, with 14 bases sitting between them. The CDR3 extends over 15 amino acids. The CDR3 DNA reads as TGTGCCAGCAGCGCTGCAGGGAGGGATAATCAGCCCCAGCATTTT. This encodes CASSAAGRDNQPQHF.

Regarding this clone: This specimen includes other DNA sequences encoding the same CDR3. The chain carries TRBV28 and TRBJ1-4, with TRBD1 identical over 10 bases. The CDR3 length is 15 residues. In germline, CDR1 is MDHEN, CDR2 SYDVKM. The J segment lost 5 bases and the V segment lost 3 bases, leaving 3 bases of the junction unmatched. In DNA form, the CDR3 reads TGTGCCAGCAGTTTCCTGGGACAGGGGAATGAAAAACTGTTTTTT. Translated: CASSFLGQGNEKLFF.

To note about this clone: In the same sample, other DNA sequences code for this CDR3. The chain has TRBV6-2 or TRBV6-3 and TRBJ2-5; D unresolved. CDR3 length: 11 amino acids. Germline loops: CDR1 MNHEY, CDR2 SVGEGT. V lost 4 bases and J 4 bases, leaving 4 bases between the germline ends. The CDR3 protein is CASSWRETQYF. As DNA, the CDR3 is TGTGCCAGCAGTTGGAGAGAGACCCAGTACTTC.

V and J are TRBV7-2 and TRBJ1-5, with 7 nucleotides matching TRBD1. V was clipped by 4 bases and J by 6 bases; unmatched bases: 9. Germline V lookup: CDR1 SGHTA, CDR2 FQGNSA. The CDR3 covers 15 residues. As DNA, the CDR3 is TGTGCCAGCAGCTACGACAGGGTTTTAGGTCAGCCCCAGCATTTT. Protein: CASSYDRVLGQPQHF.

V usage is TRBV25-1 and J usage is TRBJ1-2; 9 bases fit TRBD1. CDR3 length equals 15 residues. V lost 2 bases and J lost 7; bases outside the gene matches: 8. CDR1 MGHDK and CDR2 SYGVNS come from the germline V gene. The CDR3 DNA reads TGTGCCAGCAGTGAAGGGACAGGGAGAGTCGGTGGCTACACCTTC. It yields the protein CASSEGTGRVGGYTF.

This chain links TRBV23-1 with TRBJ1-2; 7 bases match TRBD1. TRBV23-1 is an open reading frame whose function is uncertain. This CDR3 is built from 16 residues. Germline trimming cut 4 bases from V and 4 bases from J; bases unmatched to any gene: 12. Written as DNA, the CDR3 is TGCGCCAGCAGTCCCTTCCACCCTAAGGGGGCCTATGGCTACACCTTC. Translated: CASSPFHPKGAYGYTF.

CDR3 region: CASSQGQVRNQPQHF. The CDR3 DNA follows: TGTGCCAGCAGCCAAGGACAGGTTCGCAATCAGCCCCAGCATTTT. This sequence joins TRBV3-1 (or the pseudogene TRBV3-2) and TRBJ1-5; weak D call: TRBD1 (6 bases). CDR3 size: 15 residues. CDR1 and CDR2 from the germline V gene are LGHDT and YNNKEL (reference sequence). V gave up 1 base and J gave up 2 bases, with 9 bases separating them.

The chain joins TRBV18 to TRBJ1-2; 7 positions agree with TRBD1. The CDR3 has 14 residues. V lost 3 bases, J lost 7 bases, and 8 bases stayed unmatched. Looked up from germline, CDR1 is KGHSH and CDR2 is LQKENI. The CDR3 loop reads CASSPSQGLGGYTF. For the CDR3, the DNA is TGTGCCAGCTCACCTTCACAGGGGCTGGGTGGCTACACCTTC.

V and J are TRBV11-3 and TRBJ1-1; perhaps TRBD1 as D (6 bases). Trimming cost V 1 base and J 2 bases, with 11 bases left between them. CDR3 length equals 15 residues. The V gene's germline CDR1 is SGHNT and CDR2 YENEEA. The CDR3 nucleotides read TGTGCCAGCAGCTTAGGGACAGAGCCCAACACTGAAGCTTTCTTT. As protein: CASSLGTEPNTEAFF.

The genes are TRBV6-5 and TRBJ2-5, with D perhaps matching TRBD2 (6 bases). Germline V lookup: CDR1 MNHEY, CDR2 SVGAGI. The length of the CDR3 is 14 residues. V dropped 6 bases and J dropped 7 bases, with 18 bases sitting between them. CDR3 in DNA: TGTGCCAGCAGCCCCGAGGTGGGGGGTCGGACCCAGTACTTC. Translation: CASSPEVGGRTQYF.

V and J are TRBV5-4 and TRBJ1-4, with TRBD1 matching 7 bases. Losses at the gene ends were 4 bases for V and 7 bases for J; bases not matched to a gene: 7. The CDR3 contains 14 residues. Germline V lookup: CDR1 SGHNT, CDR2 YYREEE (reference sequence). In DNA, the CDR3 is TGTGCCAGCAGCCCTCAGGGGGAGGTTGAAAAACTGTTTTTT. Its protein is CASSPQGEVEKLFF.

V is TRBV28 and J is TRBJ2-1; 11 positions match TRBD2. The CDR3 has 15 residues. Germline assignment: CDR1 MDHEN and CDR2 SYDVKM. J lost 9 bases, V lost 3 bases, and 7 bases had no gene match. This CDR3 is CASSFIAGGPAEQFF. CDR3 nucleotides: TGTGCCAGCAGTTTTATAGCGGGAGGGCCCGCTGAGCAGTTCTTC.

The chain uses TRBV5-1 and TRBJ1-1; D gene unclear. This CDR3 contains 14 residues. V lost 4 bases, J lost 0 bases, and 10 bases lay in between. CDR1 is SGHRS and CDR2 is YFSETQ in the germline V gene. The CDR3 reads CASSIDNLNTEAFF. The CDR3 nucleotides read TGCGCCAGCAGCATAGACAACTTGAACACTGAAGCTTTCTTT.

The chain employs TRBV29-1 and TRBJ2-7; D perhaps matches TRBD2 (5 bases). V was cut by 6 bases and J by 6 bases, with 9 bases left in between. CDR3 length: 10 amino acids. Looked up from germline, CDR1 is SQVTM and CDR2 is ANQGSEA. The CDR3 DNA reads as TGCAGCGTCGGGAACGGCGAGCAGTACTTC. Translating gives CSVGNGEQYF.

This clone was counted once. The rearrangement links TRBV4-3 to TRBJ2-1; 9 nucleotides agree with TRBD1. Germline values: CDR1 LGHNA, CDR2 YSLEER. This CDR3 comprises 17 residues. Trimming removed 0 bases from V and 4 bases from J; junction bases left unmatched: 7. The CDR3 protein is CASSQDVTGGIYNEQFF. The CDR3 DNA reads TGCGCCAGCAGCCAAGATGTTACAGGGGGCATTTACAATGAGCAGTTCTTC.

The chain has TRBV18 and TRBJ1-3; maybe TRBD1 (6 bases). The V end was cut by 3 bases, the J end by 0 bases, with 21 bases between. The CDR3 is 19 residues long. Per germline, CDR1 KGHSH and CDR2 LQKENI. The CDR3 bases are TGTGCCAGCTCACCCAGGGGCGGACTTCGATTCAGCTCTGGAAACACCATATATTTT. The encoded protein is CASSPRGGLRFSSGNTIYF.

This chain uses TRBV11-2 with TRBJ1-3; no reliable D call. The ends were cut back, 1 base at V and 3 bases at J, with 7 bases in the middle. The CDR3 spans 14 residues. Germline assignment: CDR1 SGHAT and CDR2 FQNNGV. The DNA of the CDR3 is TGTGCCAGCAGCTTAGTAGGAGTTGGAAACACCATATATTTT. As protein: CASSLVGVGNTIYF.

This chain joins TRBV6-1 and TRBJ1-5; the D is unclear. Trimming removed 2 bases at V and 8 bases at J, with 7 bases between. This CDR3 contains 12 residues. Germline V lookup: CDR1 MNHNS, CDR2 SASEGT. CDR3 loop: CASSENREPQHF. The CDR3 coding sequence is TGTGCCAGCAGTGAAAACCGGGAGCCCCAGCATTTT.

The J gene is TRBJ1-6, the V gene TRBV4-3; 10 positions agree with TRBD1. Per the germline V gene, CDR1 is LGHNA and CDR2 is YSLEER. This CDR3 is 15 amino acids long. The V and J ends lost 5 bases and 6 bases, in that order; junction bases with no gene match: 4. The CDR3 reads CASSSRQGANSPLHF. The CDR3 DNA reads TGCGCCAGCAGCAGTCGACAGGGGGCTAATTCACCCCTCCACTTT.